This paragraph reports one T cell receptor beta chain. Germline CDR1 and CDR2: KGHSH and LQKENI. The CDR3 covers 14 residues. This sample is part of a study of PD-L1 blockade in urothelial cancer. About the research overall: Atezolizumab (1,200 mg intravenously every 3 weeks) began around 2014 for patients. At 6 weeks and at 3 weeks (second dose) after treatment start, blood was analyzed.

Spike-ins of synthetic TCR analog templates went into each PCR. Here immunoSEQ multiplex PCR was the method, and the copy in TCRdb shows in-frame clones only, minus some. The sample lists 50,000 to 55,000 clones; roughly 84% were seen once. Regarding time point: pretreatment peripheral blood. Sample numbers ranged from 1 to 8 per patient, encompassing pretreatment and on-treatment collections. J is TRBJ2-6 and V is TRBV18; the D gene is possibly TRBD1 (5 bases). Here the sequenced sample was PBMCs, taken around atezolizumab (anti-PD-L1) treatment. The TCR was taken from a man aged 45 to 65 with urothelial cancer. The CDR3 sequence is CALRASSGANVLTF. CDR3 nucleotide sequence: TGTGCGCTCAGGGCCTCCTCTGGGGCCAACGTCCTGACTTTC.